This is a list of T cell receptor beta chains from one sample in a study of T-cell reconstitution after alpha-beta-depleted transplantation in children. One entry per CDR3 protein results from TCRdb running MiXCR on the PCR reads. The sample has roughly 220,000 distinct CDR3 sequences; around 13% are singletons. The input for sequencing was PBMCs from the stem cell graft donor, taken from the stem cell graft. The receptor source for this set is a human donor who donated a stem cell graft to a child with acute lymphoblastic leukemia. Both conserved end residues are part of each CDR3. The order of the fields is CDR3 protein, CDR3 DNA, J gene, clone size, V gene, D gene. D genes are given only for firm matches. Size tells how often a clone was seen (once, few, many) or the class of an expanded clone, and some rows leave it out.

CDR3aa: CASSLEGSWETQYF
CDR3nt: TGCGCCAGCAGCTTGGAAGGCAGCTGGGAGACCCAGTACTTC
j_gene: TRBJ2-5
abundance: many
v_gene: TRBV5-1
d_gene: NA

CDR3aa: CASSERTGAPYEQYF
CDR3nt: TGTGCCAGCAGTGAACGGACAGGGGCGCCCTACGAGCAGTACTTC
j_gene: TRBJ2-7
abundance: NA
v_gene: TRBV6-1
d_gene: TRBD1

CDR3aa: CSARNPNWAQHF
CDR3nt: TGCAGTGCTAGGAACCCGAATTGGGCCCAGCATTTT
j_gene: TRBJ1-5
abundance: many
v_gene: TRBV20-1
d_gene: NA

CDR3aa: CASSSYYGPTNTGELFF
CDR3nt: TGTGCCAGCAGCTCCTACTACGGGCCCACGAACACCGGGGAGCTGTTTTTT
j_gene: TRBJ2-2
abundance: NA
v_gene: TRBV6-2/TRBV6-3
d_gene: NA

CDR3aa: CASSPGHGRGETQYF
CDR3nt: TGTGCCAGCAGCCCCGGACACGGCAGGGGAGAGACCCAGTACTTC
j_gene: TRBJ2-5
abundance: NA
v_gene: TRBV13
d_gene: NA

CDR3aa: CASSLGGSPLHF
CDR3nt: TGTGCCAGCAGTTTAGGTGGCTCACCCCTCCACTTT
j_gene: TRBJ1-6
abundance: many
v_gene: TRBV12-3/TRBV12-4
d_gene: NA

CDR3aa: CASTLNAGVIQETQYF
CDR3nt: TGTGCCAGCACCCTTAACGCGGGGGTGATCCAAGAGACCCAGTACTTC
j_gene: TRBJ2-5
abundance: few
v_gene: TRBV6-1
d_gene: TRBD2

CDR3aa: CASSVTLTLSTDTQYF
CDR3nt: TGCGCCAGCAGCGTGACCCTGACCCTTAGCACAGATACGCAGTATTTT
j_gene: TRBJ2-3
abundance: many
v_gene: TRBV5-1
d_gene: NA

CDR3aa: CASSQRTYEQYF
CDR3nt: TGTGCCAGCAGCCAAAGGACTTACGAGCAGTACTTC
j_gene: TRBJ2-7
abundance: many
v_gene: TRBV3-1
d_gene: NA

CDR3aa: CASSQRVQEGGAPDTQYF
CDR3nt: TGTGCCAGCAGCCAGAGGGTTCAGGAGGGAGGGGCCCCAGATACGCAGTATTTT
j_gene: TRBJ2-3
abundance: many
v_gene: TRBV4-2
d_gene: TRBD2

CDR3aa: CASSLTASGGAFQETQYF
CDR3nt: TGTGCCAGCAGCTTAACGGCTAGCGGGGGGGCTTTTCAAGAGACCCAGTACTTC
j_gene: TRBJ2-5
abundance: NA
v_gene: TRBV7-3
d_gene: TRBD2

CDR3aa: CASSVAGGSYNEQFF
CDR3nt: TGTGCCAGCAGCGTGGCGGGAGGTTCCTACAATGAGCAGTTCTTC
j_gene: TRBJ2-1
abundance: many
v_gene: TRBV9
d_gene: TRBD2

CDR3aa: CSVEVKSDTQYF
CDR3nt: TGCAGCGTTGAGGTCAAATCAGATACGCAGTATTTT
j_gene: TRBJ2-3
abundance: many
v_gene: TRBV29-1
d_gene: NA

CDR3aa: CASSPEAGLNSYNEQFF
CDR3nt: TGTGCCAGCAGTCCGGAGGCAGGGCTTAACTCCTACAATGAGCAGTTCTTC
j_gene: TRBJ2-1
abundance: many
v_gene: TRBV4-2
d_gene: NA

CDR3aa: CASSLDGTGLVLTF
CDR3nt: TGTGCCAGCAGCTTAGACGGGACAGGTCTTGTCCTGACTTTC
j_gene: TRBJ2-6
abundance: many
v_gene: TRBV7-9
d_gene: TRBD1

CDR3aa: CASSLFLGSGANVLTF
CDR3nt: TGTGCCAGCTCCCTCTTTCTTGGTTCTGGGGCCAACGTCCTGACTTTC
j_gene: TRBJ2-6
abundance: NA
v_gene: TRBV2
d_gene: NA

CDR3aa: CASSLGRGRVYNGYTF
CDR3nt: TGTGCCAGCAGCCTCGGGAGAGGGAGGGTGTATAATGGCTACACCTTC
j_gene: TRBJ1-2
abundance: many
v_gene: TRBV5-5
d_gene: NA

CDR3aa: CSARGEREVPYEQYF
CDR3nt: TGCAGTGCAAGGGGGGAGCGGGAGGTCCCCTACGAGCAGTACTTC
j_gene: TRBJ2-7
abundance: NA
v_gene: TRBV20-1
d_gene: TRBD2

CDR3aa: CAWSVTTRVSGNTIYF
CDR3nt: TGTGCCTGGAGTGTAACGACAAGGGTCTCTGGAAACACCATATATTTT
j_gene: TRBJ1-3
abundance: NA
v_gene: TRBV30
d_gene: NA

CDR3aa: CASSIPRDQQTQYF
CDR3nt: TGTGCCAGCAGCATCCCCCGGGACCAACAGACCCAGTACTTC
j_gene: TRBJ2-5
abundance: NA
v_gene: TRBV7-2
d_gene: NA

CDR3aa: CASRSVAGASYNEQFF
CDR3nt: TGCGCCAGCAGATCTGTAGCGGGGGCTTCCTACAATGAGCAGTTCTTC
j_gene: TRBJ2-1
abundance: many
v_gene: TRBV5-1
d_gene: TRBD2

CDR3aa: CASSSGDPTNEKLFF
CDR3nt: TGTGCCAGCAGTTCGGGGGACCCAACTAATGAAAAACTGTTTTTT
j_gene: TRBJ1-4
abundance: many
v_gene: TRBV28
d_gene: NA

CDR3aa: CASSPRGGREQYF
CDR3nt: TGTGCCAGCAGTCCCCGAGGGGGAAGGGAGCAGTACTTC
j_gene: TRBJ2-7
abundance: NA
v_gene: TRBV27
d_gene: NA

CDR3aa: CASSQEEGGYNEQFF
CDR3nt: TGTGCCAGCAGCCAAGAGGAGGGAGGGTACAATGAGCAGTTCTTC
j_gene: TRBJ2-1
abundance: many
v_gene: TRBV4-2
d_gene: TRBD2

CDR3aa: CASRTTSGRASTDTQYF
CDR3nt: TGTGCCAGCAGGACGACTAGCGGGAGAGCTAGCACAGATACGCAGTATTTT
j_gene: TRBJ2-3
abundance: many
v_gene: TRBV7-9
d_gene: TRBD2

CDR3aa: CASSADSKWETQYF
CDR3nt: TGTGCCAGCAGCGCGGACAGTAAATGGGAGACCCAGTACTTC
j_gene: TRBJ2-5
abundance: many
v_gene: TRBV7-9
d_gene: NA

CDR3aa: CASSRDQRGGNSPLHF
CDR3nt: TGTGCCAGCAGTCGAGACCAGCGGGGCGGAAATTCACCCCTCCACTTT
j_gene: TRBJ1-6
abundance: many
v_gene: TRBV6-2/TRBV6-3
d_gene: NA

CDR3aa: CSATRGPAEAFF
CDR3nt: TGCAGTGCTACTAGGGGCCCCGCTGAAGCTTTCTTT
j_gene: TRBJ1-1
abundance: many
v_gene: TRBV20-1
d_gene: NA

CDR3aa: CASIPPGQGSTGELFF
CDR3nt: TGTGCCAGCATCCCGCCCGGACAGGGGAGCACCGGGGAGCTGTTTTTT
j_gene: TRBJ2-2
abundance: many
v_gene: TRBV7-9
d_gene: TRBD1

CDR3aa: CSAGGQRTEAFF
CDR3nt: TGCAGCGCTGGGGGTCAGCGCACTGAAGCTTTCTTT
j_gene: TRBJ1-1
abundance: many
v_gene: TRBV29-1
d_gene: NA

CDR3aa: CASSFYLSTGELFF
CDR3nt: TGTGCCAGCAGCTTTTATTTAAGCACCGGGGAGCTGTTTTTT
j_gene: TRBJ2-2
abundance: once
v_gene: TRBV5-5
d_gene: NA

CDR3aa: CASSKDPGYECGTEAFF
CDR3nt: NA
j_gene: TRBJ1-1
abundance: many
v_gene: TRBV21-1
d_gene: NA

CDR3aa: CASSDPPTGSEKLFF
CDR3nt: TGTGCCAGCAGTGACCCCCCGACAGGGTCTGAAAAACTGTTTTTT
j_gene: TRBJ1-4
abundance: many
v_gene: TRBV6-4
d_gene: TRBD1

CDR3aa: CACSPRPSMSSFEQFF
CDR3nt: TGTGCCTGCTCCCCCCGCCCTAGCATGTCGTCTTTCGAGCAGTTCTTC
j_gene: TRBJ2-1
abundance: NA
v_gene: TRBV3-1
d_gene: NA

CDR3aa: CASSPDRAWYEQYF
CDR3nt: TGTGCCAGCAGCCCCGACAGGGCGTGGTACGAGCAGTACTTC
j_gene: TRBJ2-7
abundance: many
v_gene: TRBV7-9
d_gene: TRBD1

CDR3aa: CSAQSTSGGRSTQYF
CDR3nt: TGCAGTGCTCAGTCCACTAGCGGGGGGAGGAGTACGCAGTATTTT
j_gene: TRBJ2-3
abundance: many
v_gene: TRBV20-1
d_gene: TRBD2

CDR3aa: CASAKQGYGTDTQYF
CDR3nt: TGCGCCAGCGCCAAACAGGGCTACGGCACAGATACGCAGTATTTT
j_gene: TRBJ2-3
abundance: few
v_gene: TRBV5-1
d_gene: NA

CDR3aa: CASSFNQDRGTSYEQYF
CDR3nt: TGTGCCAGCAGTTTCAACCAGGACAGGGGTACCTCCTACGAGCAGTACTTC
j_gene: TRBJ2-7
abundance: many
v_gene: TRBV27
d_gene: TRBD1

CDR3aa: CSARDQETYEQYF
CDR3nt: TGCAGTGCTAGAGATCAGGAAACCTACGAGCAGTACTTC
j_gene: TRBJ2-7
abundance: many
v_gene: TRBV20-1
d_gene: NA

CDR3aa: CASSLTENYEQYF
CDR3nt: TGCGCCAGCAGCTTGACGGAAAATTACGAGCAGTACTTC
j_gene: TRBJ2-7
abundance: many
v_gene: TRBV5-1
d_gene: NA

CDR3aa: CASSQVGAGGQFF
CDR3nt: TGTGCCAGCAGCCAAGTGGGGGCAGGGGGGCAGTTCTTC
j_gene: TRBJ2-1
abundance: many
v_gene: TRBV4-2
d_gene: TRBD1

CDR3aa: CASTPPGGETQYF
CDR3nt: TGTGCCAGCACTCCTCCCGGTGGAGAGACCCAGTACTTC
j_gene: TRBJ2-5
abundance: many
v_gene: TRBV13
d_gene: NA

CDR3aa: CSGGQTNEQYF
CDR3nt: TGCAGCGGAGGACAAACGAACGAGCAGTACTTC
j_gene: TRBJ2-7
abundance: many
v_gene: TRBV29-1
d_gene: NA

CDR3aa: CASSPGQALSYEQYF
CDR3nt: TGCGCCAGCAGCCCGGGACAGGCCCTTTCCTACGAGCAGTACTTC
j_gene: TRBJ2-7
abundance: many
v_gene: TRBV5-1
d_gene: TRBD1

CDR3aa: CASSRGQGRNTDTQYF
CDR3nt: TGTGCCAGCAGCCGCGGACAAGGGCGTAACACAGATACGCAGTATTTT
j_gene: TRBJ2-3
abundance: many
v_gene: TRBV6-5
d_gene: NA

CDR3aa: CASTQPAAGNTQYF
CDR3nt: TGTGCCAGCACCCAGCCCGCGGCCGGGAATACGCAGTATTTT
j_gene: TRBJ2-3
abundance: many
v_gene: TRBV7-9
d_gene: NA

CDR3aa: CSVDPGPSGEQYF
CDR3nt: TGCAGCGTTGACCCGGGCCCTTCGGGCGAGCAGTACTTC
j_gene: TRBJ2-7
abundance: many
v_gene: TRBV29-1
d_gene: NA

CDR3aa: CASSPAGGPYEQYF
CDR3nt: TGTGCCAGCAGCCCGGCGGGGGGGCCCTACGAGCAGTACTTC
j_gene: TRBJ2-7
abundance: NA
v_gene: TRBV13
d_gene: TRBD2